The subject of this entry is one T cell receptor beta chain. Germline and junction disagree at one end, which may indicate a read error. The germline V gene has CDR1 MNHEY and CDR2 SVGEGT. This CDR3 spans 12 amino acids. These data belong to a study of T cells in Graves' hyperthyroidism and ophthalmopathy. Researchers took RNA transcripts and amplified the TCR beta CDR3 regions from them. HTBI primers were used for first-round RT-PCR of the TCR CDR3. TCRdb called the multiplex PCR reads again in MiXCR, with one record for every CDR3 protein. The data hold more than 500,000 distinct CDR3 sequences, with about 46% observed a single time.

V and J are TRBV6-2 or TRBV6-3 and TRBJ2-5; the D gene is possibly TRBD2 (6 bases). Sample: peripheral blood or thyroid tissue (not recorded which). The TCR comes from an adult woman with Graves' disease, either hyperthyroidism or ophthalmopathy (not recorded which). CDR3 amino acids: CASSPGRETRYF. The CDR3 DNA sequence: TGTGCCAGCAGTCCCGGGAGAGAGACCCGGTACTTC.